This T cell receptor beta chain emerged from a study of blood T cell repertoires in COVID-19. Study background: Material from acute and convalescent COVID-19 was sourced from the United States, Italy and Spain. PBMCs, B-cell-depleted T cells, or T cells provided the cDNA or gDNA that made up the material.

Authors' processing steps: Nucleated cell number was recorded as an estimate derived from reference gene primer amplification. Sequencing was performed with immunoSEQ multiplex PCR; in TCRdb, only in-frame clones are kept and a portion is missing. V and J calls and clone size follow that table, whereas D and trimming were derived from the DNA. The data hold some 150,000 clones, with around 80% observed a single time. CDR3 size: 18 residues. V lost 1 base and J lost 4; bases outside the gene matches: 13. The germline V gene encodes CDR1 SGHTA and CDR2 FQGNSA. The sample taken for sequencing was peripheral blood. The origin of this receptor is a woman between 50 and 59 years old in a cohort sampled during active or convalescent COVID-19. This chain uses TRBV7-2 with TRBJ2-3, with 8 bases fitting TRBD2. CDR3 DNA sequence: TGTGCCAGCAGCTTAGAACCCCCTAGGGCGGGGGGATCAGATACGCAGTATTTT. Protein sequence: CASSLEPPRAGGSDTQYF.